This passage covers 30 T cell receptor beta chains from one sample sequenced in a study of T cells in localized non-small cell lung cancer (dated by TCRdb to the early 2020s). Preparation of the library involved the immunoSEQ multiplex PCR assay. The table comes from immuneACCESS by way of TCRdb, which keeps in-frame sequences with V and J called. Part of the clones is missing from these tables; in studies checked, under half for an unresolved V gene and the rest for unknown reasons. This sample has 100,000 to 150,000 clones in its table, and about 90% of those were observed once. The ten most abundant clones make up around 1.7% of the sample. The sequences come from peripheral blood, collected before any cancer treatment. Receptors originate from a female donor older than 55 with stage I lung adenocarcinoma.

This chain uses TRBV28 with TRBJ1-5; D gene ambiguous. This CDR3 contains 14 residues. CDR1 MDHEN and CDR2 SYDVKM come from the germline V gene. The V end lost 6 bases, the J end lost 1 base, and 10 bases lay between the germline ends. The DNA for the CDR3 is TGTGCCAGCAGCGTGGGAGGGAGCAATCAGCCCCAGCATTTT. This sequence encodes CASSVGGSNQPQHF.

CDR3 amino acids: CASSYSKRYLDTQYF. The CDR3 bases are TGTGCCAGCAGCTATAGCAAGCGCTACCTTGATACGCAGTATTTT. V gene TRBV11-2 combines with J gene TRBJ2-3; no clear D gene. Germline loops: CDR1 SGHAT, CDR2 FQNNGV. V was shortened by 4 bases and J by 6 bases, with 17 bases between the two germline ends. CDR3 length: 15 residues.

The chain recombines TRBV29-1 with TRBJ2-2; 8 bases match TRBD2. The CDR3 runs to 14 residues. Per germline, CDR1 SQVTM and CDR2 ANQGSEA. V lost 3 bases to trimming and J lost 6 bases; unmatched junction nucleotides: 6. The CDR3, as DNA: TGCAGCGTTGACGGAGGACTAGCCGCCGGGGAGCTGTTTTTT. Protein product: CSVDGGLAAGELFF.

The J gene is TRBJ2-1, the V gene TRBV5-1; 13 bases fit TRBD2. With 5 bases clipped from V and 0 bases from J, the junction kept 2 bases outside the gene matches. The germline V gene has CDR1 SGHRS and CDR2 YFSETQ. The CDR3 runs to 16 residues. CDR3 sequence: CASSWTSGSSYNEQFF. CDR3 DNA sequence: TGCGCCAGCAGTTGGACTAGCGGGAGCTCCTACAATGAGCAGTTCTTC.

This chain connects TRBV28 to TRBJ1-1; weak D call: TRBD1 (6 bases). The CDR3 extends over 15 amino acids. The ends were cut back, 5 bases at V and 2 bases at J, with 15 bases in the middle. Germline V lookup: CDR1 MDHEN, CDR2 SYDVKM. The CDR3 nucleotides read TGTGCCAGCAGTCCTCCCCCCGGGGGCAACACTGAAGCTTTCTTT. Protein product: CASSPPPGGNTEAFF.

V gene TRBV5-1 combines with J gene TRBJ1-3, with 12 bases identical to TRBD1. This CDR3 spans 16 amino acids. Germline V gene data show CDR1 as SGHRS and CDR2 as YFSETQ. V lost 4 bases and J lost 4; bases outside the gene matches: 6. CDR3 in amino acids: CASSTGQGAAGNTIYF. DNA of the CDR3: TGCGCCAGCAGCACGGGACAGGGGGCGGCAGGAAACACCATATATTTT.

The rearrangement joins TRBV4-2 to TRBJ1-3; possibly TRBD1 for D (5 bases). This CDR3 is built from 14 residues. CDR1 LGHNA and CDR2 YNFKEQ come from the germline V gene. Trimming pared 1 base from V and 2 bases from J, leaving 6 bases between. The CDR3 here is CASSQGGAGNTIYF. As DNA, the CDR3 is TGTGCCAGCAGCCAAGGAGGGGCTGGAAACACCATATATTTT.

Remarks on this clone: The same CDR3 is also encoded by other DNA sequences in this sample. The CDR3 reads CASSLGQSSYEQYF. The CDR3 DNA reads TGTGCCAGCAGCTTGGGGCAGTCCTCCTACGAGCAGTACTTC. The chain carries TRBV5-4 and TRBJ2-7; D is unclear. CDR3 length: 14 amino acids. V was shortened by 0 bases and J by 0 bases, with 7 bases between the two germline ends. The V gene's germline CDR1 is SGHNT and CDR2 YYREEE (reference sequence).

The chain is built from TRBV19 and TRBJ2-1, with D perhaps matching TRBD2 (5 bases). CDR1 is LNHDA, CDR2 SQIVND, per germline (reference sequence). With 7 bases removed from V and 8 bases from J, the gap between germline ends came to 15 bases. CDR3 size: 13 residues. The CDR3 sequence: CASIQAVRDEQFF. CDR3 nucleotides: TGTGCCAGTATTCAAGCGGTTCGCGATGAGCAGTTCTTC.

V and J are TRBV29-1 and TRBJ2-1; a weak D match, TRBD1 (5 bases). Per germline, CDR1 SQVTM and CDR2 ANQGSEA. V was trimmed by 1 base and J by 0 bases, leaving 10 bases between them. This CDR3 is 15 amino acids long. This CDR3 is CSVEGGRSSYNEQFF. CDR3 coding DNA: TGCAGCGTTGAAGGGGGCAGAAGCTCCTACAATGAGCAGTTCTTC.

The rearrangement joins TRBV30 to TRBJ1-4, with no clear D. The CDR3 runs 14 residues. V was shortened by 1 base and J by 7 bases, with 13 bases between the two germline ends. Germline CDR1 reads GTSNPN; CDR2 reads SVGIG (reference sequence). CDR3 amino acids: CAWSALGSGEKLFF. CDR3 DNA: TGTGCCTGGAGTGCCTTGGGGTCGGGTGAAAAACTGTTTTTT.

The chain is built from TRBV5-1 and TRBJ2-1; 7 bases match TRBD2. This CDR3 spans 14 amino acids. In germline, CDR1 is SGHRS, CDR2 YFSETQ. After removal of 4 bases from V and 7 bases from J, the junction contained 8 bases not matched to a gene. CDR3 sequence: CASSIGLDWNEQFF. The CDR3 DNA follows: TGCGCCAGCAGCATAGGACTAGATTGGAATGAGCAGTTCTTC.

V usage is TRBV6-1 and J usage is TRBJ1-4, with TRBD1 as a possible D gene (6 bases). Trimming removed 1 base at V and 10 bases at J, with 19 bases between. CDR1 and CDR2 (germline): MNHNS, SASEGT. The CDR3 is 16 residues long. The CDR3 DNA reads TGTGCCAGCAGTGAAGGGTGGGGGCGCAGGGGTGGAAAACTGTTTTTT. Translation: CASSEGWGRRGGKLFF.

The chain's CDR3 is CASSTTGQGRRAGYTF. DNA of the CDR3: TGTGCCAGTAGTACAACTGGACAGGGAAGAAGAGCTGGCTACACCTTC. The chain employs TRBV19 and TRBJ1-2; 8 bases agree with TRBD1. This CDR3 contains 16 residues. The germline V gene encodes CDR1 LNHDA and CDR2 SQIVND (reference sequence). V trimming: 4 bases; J trimming: 7 bases; junction bases outside the gene matches: 14.

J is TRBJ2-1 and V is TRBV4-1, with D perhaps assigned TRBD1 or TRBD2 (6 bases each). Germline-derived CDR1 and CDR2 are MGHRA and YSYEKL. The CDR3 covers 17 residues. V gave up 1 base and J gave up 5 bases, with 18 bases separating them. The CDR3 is CASSQVPGGWRDNEQFF. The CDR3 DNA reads TGCGCCAGCAGCCAAGTGCCCGGGGGCTGGAGGGACAATGAGCAGTTCTTC.

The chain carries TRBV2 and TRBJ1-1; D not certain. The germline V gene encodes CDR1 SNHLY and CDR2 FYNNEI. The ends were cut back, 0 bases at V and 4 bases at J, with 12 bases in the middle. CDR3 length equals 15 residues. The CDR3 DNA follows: TGTGCCAGCAGTGAAGCACCGACCGGTGGCACTGAAGCTTTCTTT. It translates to CASSEAPTGGTEAFF. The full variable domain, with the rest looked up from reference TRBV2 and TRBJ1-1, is EPEVTQTPSHQVTQMGQEVILRCVPISNHLYFYWYRQILGQKVEFLVSFYNNEISEKSEIFDDQFSVERPDGSNFTLKIRSTKLEDSAMYFCASSEAPTGGTEAFFGQGTRLTVV.

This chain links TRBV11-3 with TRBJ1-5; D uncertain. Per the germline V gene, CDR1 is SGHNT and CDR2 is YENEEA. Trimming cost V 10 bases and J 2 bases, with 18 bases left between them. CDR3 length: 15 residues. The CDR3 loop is CATTKGIGCNQPQHF. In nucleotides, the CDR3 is TGTGCCACCACGAAAGGGATCGGGTGCAATCAGCCCCAGCATTTT.

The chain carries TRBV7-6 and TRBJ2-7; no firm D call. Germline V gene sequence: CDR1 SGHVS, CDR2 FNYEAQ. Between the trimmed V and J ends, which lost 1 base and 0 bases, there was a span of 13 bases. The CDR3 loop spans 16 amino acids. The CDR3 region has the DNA TGTGCCAGCAGCTTAGTGGAACGGCGGACCTCCTACGAGCAGTACTTC. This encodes CASSLVERRTSYEQYF.

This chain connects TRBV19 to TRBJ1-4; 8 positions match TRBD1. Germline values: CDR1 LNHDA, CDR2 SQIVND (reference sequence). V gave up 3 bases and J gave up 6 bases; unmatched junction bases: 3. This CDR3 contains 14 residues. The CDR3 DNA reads TGTGCCAGTAGTATGGGACAGGTCGATGAAAAACTGTTTTTT. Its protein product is CASSMGQVDEKLFF.

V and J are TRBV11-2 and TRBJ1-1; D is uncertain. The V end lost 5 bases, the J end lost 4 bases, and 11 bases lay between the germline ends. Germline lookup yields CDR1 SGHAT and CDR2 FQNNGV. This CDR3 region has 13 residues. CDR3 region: CASSRQGPTEAFF. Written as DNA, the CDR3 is TGTGCCAGCAGCAGACAAGGGCCCACTGAAGCTTTCTTT.

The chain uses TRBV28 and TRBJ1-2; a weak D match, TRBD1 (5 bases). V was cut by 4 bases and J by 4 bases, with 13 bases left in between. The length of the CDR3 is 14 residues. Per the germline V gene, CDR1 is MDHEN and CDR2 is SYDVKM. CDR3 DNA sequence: TGTGCCAGCAGTTCGCTCGGGGGGGTCTATGGCTACACCTTC. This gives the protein CASSSLGGVYGYTF.

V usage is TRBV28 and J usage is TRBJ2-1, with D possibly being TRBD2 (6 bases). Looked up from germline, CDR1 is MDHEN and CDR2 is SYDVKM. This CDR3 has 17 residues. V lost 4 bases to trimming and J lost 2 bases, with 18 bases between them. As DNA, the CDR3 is TGTGCCAGCAGTTCGAAGCGGGCTAGCTTGGCCTACAATGAGCAGTTCTTC. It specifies CASSSKRASLAYNEQFF. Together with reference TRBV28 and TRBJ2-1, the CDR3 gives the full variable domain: DVKVTQSSRYLVKRTGEKVFLECVQDMDHENMFWYRQDPGLGLRLIYFSYDVKMKEKGDIPEGYSVSREKKERFSLILESASTNQTSMYLCASSSKRASLAYNEQFFGPGTRLTVL.

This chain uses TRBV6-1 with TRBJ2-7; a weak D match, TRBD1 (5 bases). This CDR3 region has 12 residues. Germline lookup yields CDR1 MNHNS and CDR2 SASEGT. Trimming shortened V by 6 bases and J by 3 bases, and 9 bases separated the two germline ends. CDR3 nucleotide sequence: TGTGCCAGCAGCTTCGACAGCTACGAGCAGTACTTC. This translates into CASSFDSYEQYF.

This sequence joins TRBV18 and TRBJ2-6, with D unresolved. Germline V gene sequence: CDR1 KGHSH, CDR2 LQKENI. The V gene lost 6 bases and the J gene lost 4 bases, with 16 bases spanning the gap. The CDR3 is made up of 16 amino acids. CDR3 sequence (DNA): TGTGCCAGCTCGCCGTCCGGCCCCCCGGGGGCCAACGTCCTGACTTTC. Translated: CASSPSGPPGANVLTF.

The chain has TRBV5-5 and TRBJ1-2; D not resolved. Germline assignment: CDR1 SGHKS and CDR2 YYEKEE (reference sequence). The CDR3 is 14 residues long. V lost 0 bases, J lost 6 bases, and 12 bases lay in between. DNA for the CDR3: TGTGCCAGCAGCTTGGACAGCCCCGAGGATGGCTACACCTTC. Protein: CASSLDSPEDGYTF.

The CDR3, as DNA: TGTGCCAGCAGCCGACTAGCGGGAGTTGAGACCCAGTACTTC. It yields the protein CASSRLAGVETQYF. The rearrangement uses TRBV5-4 and TRBJ2-5; TRBD2 matches 12 bases. CDR3 length: 14 amino acids. With 4 bases clipped from V and 5 bases from J, the junction kept 3 bases outside the gene matches. Germline V gene sequence: CDR1 SGHNT, CDR2 YYREEE (reference sequence). The full variable domain, its missing parts supplied by reference TRBV5-4 and TRBJ2-5, is ETGVTQSPTHLIKTRGQQVTLRCSSQSGHNTVSWYQQALGQGPQFIFQYYREEENGRGNFPPRFSGLQFPNYSSELNVNALELDDSALYLCASSRLAGVETQYFGPGTRLLVL.

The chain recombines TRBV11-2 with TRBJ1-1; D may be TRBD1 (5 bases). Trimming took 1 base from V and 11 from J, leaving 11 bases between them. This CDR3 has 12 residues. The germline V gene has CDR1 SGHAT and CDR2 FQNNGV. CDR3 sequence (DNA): TGTGCCAGCAGCTTAGGGGACCCAGGGGCTTTCTTT. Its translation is CASSLGDPGAFF.

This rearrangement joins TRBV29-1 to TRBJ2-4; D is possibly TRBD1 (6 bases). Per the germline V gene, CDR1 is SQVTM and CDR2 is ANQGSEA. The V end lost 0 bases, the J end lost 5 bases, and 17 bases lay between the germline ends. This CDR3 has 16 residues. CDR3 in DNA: TGCAGCGTTGAAGATGGGAACCTTGAGGGGGAAAACATTCAGTACTTC. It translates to CSVEDGNLEGENIQYF. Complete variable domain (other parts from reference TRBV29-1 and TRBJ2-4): SAVISQKPSRDICQRGTSLTIQCQVDSQVTMMFWYRQQPGQSLTLIATANQGSEATYESGFVIDKFPISRPNLTFSTLTVSNMSPEDSSIYLCSVEDGNLEGENIQYFGAGTRLSVL.

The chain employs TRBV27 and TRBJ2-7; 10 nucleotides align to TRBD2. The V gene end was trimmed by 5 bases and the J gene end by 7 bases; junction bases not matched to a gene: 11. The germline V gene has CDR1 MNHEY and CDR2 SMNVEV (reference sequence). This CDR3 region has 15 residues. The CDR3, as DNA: TGTGCCAGCAGTCTACGGACTAGCGGACCCTGGGAGCAGTACTTC. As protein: CASSLRTSGPWEQYF.

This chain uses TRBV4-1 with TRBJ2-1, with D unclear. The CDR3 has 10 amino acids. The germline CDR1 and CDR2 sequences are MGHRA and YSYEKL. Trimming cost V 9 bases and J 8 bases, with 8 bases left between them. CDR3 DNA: TGCGCCAGTAGACACGATGAGCAGTTCTTC. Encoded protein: CASRHDEQFF.